This T cell receptor (beta chain) emerged from a study of response to subunit inactivated influenza vaccine. This CDR3 region has 13 residues. Germline CDR1 reads SEHNR; CDR2 reads FQNEAQ (reference sequence). Trimming stripped 3 bases from V and 6 bases from J, with 10 bases between. TCRdb processed the RT-PCR reads anew with MiXCR; each CDR3 protein has one entry. The sample has about 570,000 distinct CDR3 sequences, over 9% seen once. These records were also assigned to another study, of T cells expressing NK-cell markers. That source notes: TCR beta cDNA was generated via 5'RACE template switching incorporating UMIs. In sorted CD3+CD56+NKG2C+, CD3+CD56+NKG2C- and CD3+CD56-NKG2C+ T cells, TCR beta repertoires were obtained. Among CD8+ T cells from about six donors, dominant NKG2C+ clonotypes accounted for roughly 1.0-7.0%. It remained uncertain whether the expanded NKG2C+ T cell clones were specific for HCMV antigens.

This chain links TRBV7-9 with TRBJ2-3; D is uncertain. Sequencing was performed on PBMCs from blood, taken on the day of vaccination. The receptor was isolated from a man aged 50 or older who received an inactivated influenza vaccine. The CDR3 DNA follows: TGTGCCAGCAGCTTCGTTGCGTCCGATACGCAGTATTTT. Protein sequence: CASSFVASDTQYF.